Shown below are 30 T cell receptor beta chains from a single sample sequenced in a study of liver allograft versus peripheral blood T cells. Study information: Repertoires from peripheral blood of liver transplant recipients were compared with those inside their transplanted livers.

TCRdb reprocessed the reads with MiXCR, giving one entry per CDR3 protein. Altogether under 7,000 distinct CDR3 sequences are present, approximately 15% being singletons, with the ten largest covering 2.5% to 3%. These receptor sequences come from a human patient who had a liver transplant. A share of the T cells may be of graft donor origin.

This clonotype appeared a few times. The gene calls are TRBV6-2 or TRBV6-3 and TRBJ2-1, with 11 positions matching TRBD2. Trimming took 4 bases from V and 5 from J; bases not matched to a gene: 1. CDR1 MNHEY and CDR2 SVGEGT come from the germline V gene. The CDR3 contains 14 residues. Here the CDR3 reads CASSLAGGNNEQFF. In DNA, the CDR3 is TGTGCCAGCAGTTTAGCGGGAGGGAACAATGAGCAGTTCTTC.

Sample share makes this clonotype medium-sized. DNA for the CDR3: TGTGCCAGTAGTTCCAGGTGGTTGGAGGGGCATGAAAAACTGTTTTTT. As protein: CASSSRWLEGHEKLFF. This chain connects TRBV19 to TRBJ1-4, with D possibly matching TRBD1 (5 bases). V was cut by 5 bases and J by 6 bases, with 19 bases left in between. Germline V gene sequence: CDR1 LNHDA, CDR2 SQIVND (reference sequence). The length of the CDR3 is 16 residues.

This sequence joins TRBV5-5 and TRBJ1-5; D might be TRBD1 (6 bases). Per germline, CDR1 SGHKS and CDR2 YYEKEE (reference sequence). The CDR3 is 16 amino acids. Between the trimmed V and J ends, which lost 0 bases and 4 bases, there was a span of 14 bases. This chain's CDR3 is CASSLEGGWGNQPQHF. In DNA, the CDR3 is TGTGCCAGCAGCTTGGAGGGGGGTTGGGGAAATCAGCCCCAGCATTTT.

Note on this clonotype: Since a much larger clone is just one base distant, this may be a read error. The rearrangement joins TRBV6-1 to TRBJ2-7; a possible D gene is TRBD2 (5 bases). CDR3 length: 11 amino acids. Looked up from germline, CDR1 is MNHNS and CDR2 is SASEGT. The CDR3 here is CASSGDYVQYF. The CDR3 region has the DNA TGTGCCAGCAGTGGCGACTACGTGCAGTACTTC.

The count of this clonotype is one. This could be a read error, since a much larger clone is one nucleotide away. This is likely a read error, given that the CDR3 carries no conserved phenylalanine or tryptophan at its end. CDR3 region: CASSIEYGYTL. As DNA, the CDR3 is TGTGCCAGTAGTATAGAGTATGGCTACACCCTC. V and J are TRBV19 and TRBJ1-2, with unresolved D. Germline-derived CDR1 and CDR2 are LNHDA and SQIVND (reference sequence). This CDR3 region has 11 residues. V lost 0 bases and J lost 5, with 1 base in between.

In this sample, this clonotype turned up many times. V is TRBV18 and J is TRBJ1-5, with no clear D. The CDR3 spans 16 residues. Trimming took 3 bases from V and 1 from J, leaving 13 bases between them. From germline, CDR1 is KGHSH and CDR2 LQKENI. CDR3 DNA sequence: TGTGCCAGCTCACCTCAGGTCGGATCGAGCAATCAGCCCCAGCATTTT. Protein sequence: CASSPQVGSSNQPQHF.

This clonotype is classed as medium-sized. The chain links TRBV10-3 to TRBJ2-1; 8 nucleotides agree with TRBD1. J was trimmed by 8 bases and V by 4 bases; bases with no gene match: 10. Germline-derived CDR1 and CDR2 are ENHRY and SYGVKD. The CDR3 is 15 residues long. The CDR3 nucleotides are TGTGCCATCAGTGGACCGGGACAGGTTCGTGATGAGCAGTTCTTC. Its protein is CAISGPGQVRDEQFF.

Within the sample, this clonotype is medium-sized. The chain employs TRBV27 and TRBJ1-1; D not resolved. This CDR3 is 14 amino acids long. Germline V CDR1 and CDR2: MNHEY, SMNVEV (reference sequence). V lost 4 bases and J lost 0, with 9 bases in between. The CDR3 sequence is CASSSLVVNTEAFF. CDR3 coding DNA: TGTGCCAGCAGTTCCCTCGTCGTGAACACTGAAGCTTTCTTT.

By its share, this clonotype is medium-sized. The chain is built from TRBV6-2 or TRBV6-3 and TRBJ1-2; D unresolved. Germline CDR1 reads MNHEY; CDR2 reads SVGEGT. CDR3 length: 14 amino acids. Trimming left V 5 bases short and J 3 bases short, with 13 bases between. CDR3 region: CASSLNGGHYGYTF. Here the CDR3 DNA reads TGTGCCAGCAGTCTGAATGGTGGACACTATGGCTACACCTTC.

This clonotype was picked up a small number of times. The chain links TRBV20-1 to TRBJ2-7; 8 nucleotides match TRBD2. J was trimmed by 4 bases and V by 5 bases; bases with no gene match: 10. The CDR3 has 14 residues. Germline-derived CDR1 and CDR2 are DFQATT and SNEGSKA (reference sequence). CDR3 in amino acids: CSASWTSRAYEQYF. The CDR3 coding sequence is TGCAGTGCTTCATGGACTAGCAGAGCGTACGAGCAGTACTTC.

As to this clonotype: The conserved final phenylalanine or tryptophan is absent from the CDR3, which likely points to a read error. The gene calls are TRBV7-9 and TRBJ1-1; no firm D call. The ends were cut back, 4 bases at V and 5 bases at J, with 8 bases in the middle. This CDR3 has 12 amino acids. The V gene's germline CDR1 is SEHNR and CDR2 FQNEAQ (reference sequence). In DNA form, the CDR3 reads TGTGCCAGCAGCTCGCAGAATACTGAAGCTTTCTCT. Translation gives CASSSQNTEAFS.

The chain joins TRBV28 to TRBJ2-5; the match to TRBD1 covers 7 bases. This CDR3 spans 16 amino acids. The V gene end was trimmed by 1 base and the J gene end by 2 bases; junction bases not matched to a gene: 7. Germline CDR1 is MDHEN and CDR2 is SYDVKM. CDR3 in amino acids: CASSLLAGTAQETQYF. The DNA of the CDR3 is TGTGCCAGCAGTTTATTGGCCGGGACAGCGCAAGAGACCCAGTACTTC.

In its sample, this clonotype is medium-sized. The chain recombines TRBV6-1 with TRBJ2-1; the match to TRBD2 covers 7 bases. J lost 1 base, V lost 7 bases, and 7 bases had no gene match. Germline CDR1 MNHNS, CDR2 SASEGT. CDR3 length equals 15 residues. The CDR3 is CASTPLAASYNEQFF. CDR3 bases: TGTGCCAGCACCCCCCTAGCGGCTTCCTACAATGAGCAGTTCTTC.

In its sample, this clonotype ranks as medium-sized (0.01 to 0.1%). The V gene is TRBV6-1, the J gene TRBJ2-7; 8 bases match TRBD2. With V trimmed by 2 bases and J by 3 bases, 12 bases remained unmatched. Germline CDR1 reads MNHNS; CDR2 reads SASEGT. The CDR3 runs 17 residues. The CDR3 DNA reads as TGTGCCAGCAGTGAAAGGTTAAGAGCGGGAGTACTCTACGAGCAGTACTTC. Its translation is CASSERLRAGVLYEQYF.

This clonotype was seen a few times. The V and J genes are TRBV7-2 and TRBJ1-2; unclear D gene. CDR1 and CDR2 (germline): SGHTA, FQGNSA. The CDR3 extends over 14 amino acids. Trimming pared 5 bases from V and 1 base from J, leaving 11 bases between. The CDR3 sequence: CASSTQKFNYGYTF. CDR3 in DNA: TGTGCCAGCAGCACACAAAAGTTTAACTATGGCTACACCTTC.

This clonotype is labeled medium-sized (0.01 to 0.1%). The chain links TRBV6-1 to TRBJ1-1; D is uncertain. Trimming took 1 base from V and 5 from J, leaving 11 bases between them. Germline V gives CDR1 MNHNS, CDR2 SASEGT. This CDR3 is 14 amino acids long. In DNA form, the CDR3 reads TGTGCCAGCAGTGAAGTATGGGGTGAAACTGAAGCTTTCTTT. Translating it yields CASSEVWGETEAFF.

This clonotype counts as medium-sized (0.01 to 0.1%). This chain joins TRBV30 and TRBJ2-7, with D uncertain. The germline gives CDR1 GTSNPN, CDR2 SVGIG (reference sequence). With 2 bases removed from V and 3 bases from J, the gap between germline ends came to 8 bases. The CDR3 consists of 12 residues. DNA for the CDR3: TGTGCCTGGAGTCCCCCGGACTACGAGCAGTACTTC. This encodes CAWSPPDYEQYF.

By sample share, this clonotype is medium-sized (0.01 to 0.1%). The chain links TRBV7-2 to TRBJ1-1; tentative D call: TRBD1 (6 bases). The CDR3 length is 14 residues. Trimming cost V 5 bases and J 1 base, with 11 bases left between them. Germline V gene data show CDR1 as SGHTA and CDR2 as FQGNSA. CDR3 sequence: CASSLLGQNTEAFF. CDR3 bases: TGTGCCAGCAGCCTACTGGGACAGAACACTGAAGCTTTCTTT.

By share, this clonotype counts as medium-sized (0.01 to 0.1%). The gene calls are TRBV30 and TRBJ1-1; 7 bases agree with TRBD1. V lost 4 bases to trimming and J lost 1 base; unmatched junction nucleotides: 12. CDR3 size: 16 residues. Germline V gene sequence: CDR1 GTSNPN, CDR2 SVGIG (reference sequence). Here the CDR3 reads CAWIGKQGRWNTEAFF. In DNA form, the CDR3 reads TGTGCCTGGATCGGTAAACAGGGGCGCTGGAACACTGAAGCTTTCTTT.

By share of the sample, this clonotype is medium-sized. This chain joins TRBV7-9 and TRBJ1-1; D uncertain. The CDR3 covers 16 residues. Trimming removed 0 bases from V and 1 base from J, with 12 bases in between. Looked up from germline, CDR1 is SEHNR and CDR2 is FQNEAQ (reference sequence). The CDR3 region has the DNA TGTGCCAGCAGCTTAGCGCTGGCCGGCGCGAACACTGAAGCTTTCTTT. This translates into CASSLALAGANTEAFF.

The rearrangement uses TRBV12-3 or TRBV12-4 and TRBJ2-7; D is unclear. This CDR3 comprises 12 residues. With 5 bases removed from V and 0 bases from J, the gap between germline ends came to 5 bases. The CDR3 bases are TGTGCCAGCAGTCAGAGCTCCTACGAGCAGTACTTC. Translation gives CASSQSSYEQYF.

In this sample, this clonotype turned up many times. As DNA, the CDR3 is TGTGCCAGTAGTCCCGGGACAGGGGGCGGCAATCAGCCCCAGCATTTT. This codes for CASSPGTGGGNQPQHF. The rearrangement links TRBV19 to TRBJ1-5; 12 nucleotides line up with TRBD1. This CDR3 has 16 amino acids. Germline V CDR1 and CDR2: LNHDA, SQIVND (reference sequence). The V and J ends lost 5 bases and 2 bases, in that order; junction bases with no gene match: 4.

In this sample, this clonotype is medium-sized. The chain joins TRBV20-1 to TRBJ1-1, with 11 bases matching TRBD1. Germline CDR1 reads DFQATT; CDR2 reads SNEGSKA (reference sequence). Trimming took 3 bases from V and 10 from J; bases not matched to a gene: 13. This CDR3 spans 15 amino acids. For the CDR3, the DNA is TGCAGTGCTAGCTCCGCGGGACAGGGGGTTTCGGGAGCTTTCTTT. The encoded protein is CSASSAGQGVSGAFF.

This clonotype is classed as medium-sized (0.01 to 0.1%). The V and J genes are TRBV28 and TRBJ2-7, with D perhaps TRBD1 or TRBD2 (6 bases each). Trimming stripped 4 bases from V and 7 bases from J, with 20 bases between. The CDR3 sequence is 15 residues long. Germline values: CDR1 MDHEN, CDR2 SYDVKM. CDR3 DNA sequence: TGTGCCAGCAGTTCCCACGGGGGCGCCTTGCGAGAGCAGTACTTC. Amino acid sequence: CASSSHGGALREQYF.

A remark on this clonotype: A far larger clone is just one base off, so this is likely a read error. The CDR3 bases are TGTGCCAGCAGTTCCGGGAACAGGGCCCTTAGAAGCAATCAGCCCCAGCATTTT. It translates to CASSSGNRALRSNQPQHF. The chain is built from TRBV28 and TRBJ1-5, with D perhaps matching TRBD1 (6 bases). This CDR3 is 18 amino acids long. The V and J ends lost 4 bases and 1 base respectively, with 20 bases between them. Per germline, CDR1 MDHEN and CDR2 SYDVKM.

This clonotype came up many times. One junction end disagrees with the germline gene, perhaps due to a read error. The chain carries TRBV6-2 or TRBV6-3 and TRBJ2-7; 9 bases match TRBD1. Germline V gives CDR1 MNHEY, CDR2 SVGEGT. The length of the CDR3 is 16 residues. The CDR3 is CASNLDRGRASNEQYF. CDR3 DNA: TGTGCCAGCAACCTGGACAGGGGACGGGCCTCCAACGAGCAGTACTTC.

CDR3 sequence reads: CASGTGEGTDTQYF. CDR3 DNA sequence: TGTGCTAGTGGGACAGGGGAGGGGACAGATACGCAGTATTTT. This rearrangement joins TRBV12-5 to TRBJ2-3; D is possibly TRBD1 (8 bases). CDR3 length: 14 amino acids. Germline lookup yields CDR1 LGHNT and CDR2 FRNRAP. Trimming removed 6 bases at V and 3 bases at J, with 13 bases between. Drawing the rest from reference TRBV12-5 and TRBJ2-3, the complete variable domain is DARVTQTPRHKVTEMGQEVTMRCQPILGHNTVFWYRQTMMQGLELLAYFRNRAPLDDSGMPKDRFSAEMPDATLATLKIQPSEPRDSAVYFCASGTGEGTDTQYFGPGTRLTVL.

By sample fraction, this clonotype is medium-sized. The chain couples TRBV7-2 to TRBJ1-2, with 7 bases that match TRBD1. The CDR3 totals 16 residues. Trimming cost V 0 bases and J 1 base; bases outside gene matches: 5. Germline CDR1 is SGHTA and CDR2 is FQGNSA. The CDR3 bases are TGTGCCAGCAGCTTAGCGCACAGGGGAAATAACTATGGCTACACCTTC. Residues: CASSLAHRGNNYGYTF.

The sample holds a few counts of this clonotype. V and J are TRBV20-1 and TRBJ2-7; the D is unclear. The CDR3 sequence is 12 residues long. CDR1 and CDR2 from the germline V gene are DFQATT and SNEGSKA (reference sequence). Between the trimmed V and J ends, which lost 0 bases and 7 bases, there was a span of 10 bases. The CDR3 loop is CSARDPGREQYF. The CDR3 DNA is TGCAGTGCTAGAGATCCAGGCCGAGAGCAGTACTTC.

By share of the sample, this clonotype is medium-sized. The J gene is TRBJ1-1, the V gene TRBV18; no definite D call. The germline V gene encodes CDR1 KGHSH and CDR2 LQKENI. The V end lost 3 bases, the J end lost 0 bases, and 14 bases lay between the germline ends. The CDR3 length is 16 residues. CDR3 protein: CASSPQTEYMNTEAFF. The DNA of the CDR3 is TGTGCCAGCTCACCCCAGACCGAATACATGAACACTGAAGCTTTCTTT.